This TCR beta chain was captured in a study of T cells after yellow fever vaccination. The study's findings and limits: Highly abundant clonotypes carried over from the bulk population could end up in FACS-sorted repertoires as contaminants. Reappearing after the booster were most of the clones from primary vaccination (roughly 96% CD4, 85% to 90% CD8). The CD4 and CD8 compartments had a small share of their clonotypes in common.

5'RACE template switching generated TCR cDNA, adding a universal primer site and UMIs. TCRdb reanalysed the 5' RACE reads using MiXCR and keeps one entry per CDR3 protein. The sample contains 250,000 to 400,000 distinct CDR3 sequences, approximately 4.5% of which appear only once. The CDR3 has 11 residues. The V gene lost 6 bases and the J gene lost 8 bases, with 8 bases spanning the gap. This clonotype has only a few counts. Its matching antigen is unknown. Sequencing was performed on PBMCs, taken 15 days after the yellow fever booster vaccination. The receptor's source is a man aged 18 to 30 who received the YFV17D yellow fever vaccine. The chain couples TRBV12-3 or TRBV12-4 to TRBJ2-1; D is unclear. CDR3 amino acids: CASRYRDEQFF. As DNA, the CDR3 is TGTGCCAGCAGGTACCGTGATGAGCAGTTCTTC.